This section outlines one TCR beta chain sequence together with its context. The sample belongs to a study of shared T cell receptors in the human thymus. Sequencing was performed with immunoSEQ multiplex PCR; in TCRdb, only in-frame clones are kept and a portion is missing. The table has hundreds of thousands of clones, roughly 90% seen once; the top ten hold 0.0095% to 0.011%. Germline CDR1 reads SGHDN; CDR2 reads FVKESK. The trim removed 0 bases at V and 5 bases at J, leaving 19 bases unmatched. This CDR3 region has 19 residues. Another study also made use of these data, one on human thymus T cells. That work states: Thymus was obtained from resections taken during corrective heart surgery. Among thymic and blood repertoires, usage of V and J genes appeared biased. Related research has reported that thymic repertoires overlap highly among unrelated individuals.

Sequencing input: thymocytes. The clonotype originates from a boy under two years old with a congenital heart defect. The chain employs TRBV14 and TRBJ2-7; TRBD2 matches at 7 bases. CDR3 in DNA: TGTGCCAGCAGCCAAGAAACCATCCGGGGGGAACGGCCGCCCGACGAGCAGTACTTC. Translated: CASSQETIRGERPPDEQYF.